One and the same sample provided the 29 T cell receptor beta chains below, sequenced in a study of cytomegalovirus exposure and HLA in healthy donors. Both 60 Vbeta primers and 13 Jbeta primers went into the PCR. Repertoires were generated with immunoSEQ multiplex PCR, while TCRdb's copy carries only in-frame clones and drops some. The table lists 170,000 or so clones, 60% to 85% of them singletons, with around 1.5% in the top ten. The sequencing input was PBMCs. Receptor source: a woman in her twenties or thirties in good health and CMV-seronegative.

The rearrangement uses TRBV5-8 and TRBJ1-2; the D gene is possibly TRBD1 (5 bases). The length of the CDR3 is 16 residues. V was clipped by 2 bases and J by 4 bases, with 18 bases between them. From germline, CDR1 is SGHTS and CDR2 YDEGEE. The CDR3 region has the DNA TGTGCCAGCAGCTTTTACCCCCAGGGCCGAAGCTATGGCTACACCTTC. Residues: CASSFYPQGRSYGYTF. Drawing the rest from reference TRBV5-8 and TRBJ1-2, the complete variable domain is EAGVTQSPTHLIKTRGQQATLRCSPISGHTSVYWYQQALGLGLQFLLWYDEGEERNRGNFPPRFSGRQFPNYSSELNVNALELEDSALYLCASSFYPQGRSYGYTFGSGTRLTVV.

This clone has only a few counts. J is TRBJ2-7 and V is TRBV19, with 8 nucleotides matching TRBD2. This CDR3 is built from 15 residues. CDR1 LNHDA and CDR2 SQIVND come from the germline V gene (reference sequence). The V gene end was trimmed by 5 bases and the J gene end by 5 bases; junction bases not matched to a gene: 11. CDR3 amino acids: CASSDPGGRSHEQYF. CDR3 DNA: TGTGCCAGTAGTGACCCGGGGGGGCGCAGCCACGAGCAGTACTTC. Drawing the rest from reference TRBV19 and TRBJ2-7, the complete variable domain is DGGITQSPKYLFRKEGQNVTLSCEQNLNHDAMYWYRQDPGQGLRLIYYSQIVNDFQKGDIAEGYSVSREKKESFPLTVTSAQKNPTAFYLCASSDPGGRSHEQYFGPGTRLTVT.

The chain uses TRBV5-1 and TRBJ1-1, with D maybe TRBD1 (5 bases). V lost 3 bases and J lost 4, with 13 bases in between. The CDR3 is made up of 14 amino acids. Germline V gene sequence: CDR1 SGHRS, CDR2 YFSETQ. CDR3 loop: CASSSGGLGTEAFF. The DNA for the CDR3 is TGCGCCAGCAGCTCCGGGGGGTTAGGCACTGAAGCTTTCTTT. The complete variable domain, with remaining parts taken from reference TRBV5-1 and TRBJ1-1, reads KAGVTQTPRYLIKTRGQQVTLSCSPISGHRSVSWYQQTPGQGLQFLFEYFSETQRNKGNFPGRFSGRQFSNSRSEMNVSTLELGDSALYLCASSSGGLGTEAFFGQGTRLTVV.

The CDR3 nucleotides read TGCGCCAGCAGCTACGGGGCGCGGGATACTGAAGCTTTCTTT. Protein product: CASSYGARDTEAFF. The chain employs TRBV5-1 and TRBJ1-1; a weak D match, TRBD1 (5 bases). V was clipped by 3 bases and J by 5 bases, with 14 bases between them. There are 14 residues in the CDR3. Germline V gene lookup returns CDR1 SGHRS and CDR2 YFSETQ.

The V and J genes are TRBV5-6 and TRBJ2-7, with D perhaps TRBD2 (5 bases). The CDR3 totals 16 residues. CDR1 is SGHDT, CDR2 YYEEEE, per germline. V dropped 4 bases and J dropped 0 bases, with 17 bases sitting between them. The CDR3 nucleotides read TGTGCCAGCAGCGAGGGTCCGGGCCAAGGCTCCTACGAGCAGTACTTC. Encoded protein: CASSEGPGQGSYEQYF.

This clone has only one observation. One end of the junction varies from germline; a read error may be responsible. The V and J genes are TRBV5-6 and TRBJ2-4, with D tentatively TRBD2 (5 bases). CDR1 SGHDT and CDR2 YYEEEE come from the germline V gene. The length of the CDR3 is 15 residues. CDR3 protein: CASSFVRLAKNSQYF. The CDR3 coding sequence is TGTGCCAGCAGCTTTGTCAGGCTAGCCAAAAACAGTCAGTACTTC.

The rearrangement joins TRBV19 to TRBJ1-2, with D possibly TRBD1 on 6 matching bases. This CDR3 is 14 amino acids long. Trimming stripped 3 bases from V and 3 bases from J, with 11 bases between. Germline values: CDR1 LNHDA, CDR2 SQIVND (reference sequence). The CDR3 nucleotides are TGTGCCAGTAGTATCGGGAACAGGGACTATGGCTACACCTTC. This sequence encodes CASSIGNRDYGYTF.

Turning to this clone: The junction differs from germline at one of its ends, possibly a read error. The rearrangement uses TRBV5-6 and TRBJ2-1, with 13 nucleotides matching TRBD2. Germline CDR1 and CDR2: SGHDT and YYEEEE. This CDR3 contains 15 residues. The DNA for the CDR3 is TGTGCCAGCCGCTTGGGACTAGCGGGGAACAATGAGCAGTTCTTC. Amino acids: CASRLGLAGNNEQFF.

The chain links TRBV27 to TRBJ2-2; tentative D call: TRBD2 (5 bases). Trimming cost V 2 bases and J 4 bases, with 11 bases left between them. The CDR3 consists of 15 residues. Germline V gives CDR1 MNHEY, CDR2 SMNVEV (reference sequence). CDR3: CASSLRTLSTGELFF. CDR3 bases: TGTGCCAGCAGTTTAAGGACTCTTTCCACCGGGGAGCTGTTTTTT.

The table lists this clone with a few counts. This sequence joins TRBV6-5 and TRBJ2-1; the match to TRBD2 covers 8 bases. This CDR3 contains 15 residues. Trimming at V came to 6 bases and at J to 5 bases, leaving 9 bases not matched to a gene. Germline lookup yields CDR1 MNHEY and CDR2 SVGAGI. CDR3 sequence reads: CASRRPGGKDNEQFF. DNA of the CDR3: TGTGCCAGCAGGCGGCCGGGGGGGAAGGACAATGAGCAGTTCTTC.

This chain uses TRBV9 with TRBJ2-7; 9 bases align to TRBD1. With 4 bases clipped from V and 2 bases from J, the junction kept 7 bases outside the gene matches. The V gene's germline CDR1 is SGDLS and CDR2 YYNGEE. The CDR3 runs 15 residues. The CDR3 sequence: CASSMGTGNTYEQYF. In DNA, the CDR3 is TGTGCCAGCAGCATGGGGACAGGGAATACCTACGAGCAGTACTTC.

The chain employs TRBV6-5 and TRBJ2-7; a possible D gene is TRBD2 (6 bases). The germline gives CDR1 MNHEY, CDR2 SVGAGI. This CDR3 has 13 residues. Trimming took off 7 bases at V and 3 bases at J, with 13 bases between the two ends. The chain's CDR3 is CASKTGGLYEQYF. DNA of the CDR3: TGTGCCAGCAAGACCGGGGGACTCTACGAGCAGTACTTC.

The chain joins TRBV19 to TRBJ2-7; TRBD2 might be the D (6 bases). This CDR3 is built from 13 residues. Trimming cost V 6 bases and J 4 bases, with 13 bases left between them. Germline V gene sequence: CDR1 LNHDA, CDR2 SQIVND (reference sequence). For the CDR3, the DNA is TGTGCCAGTAGCCTCGACCGGGGGTACGAGCAGTACTTC. Its translation: CASSLDRGYEQYF.

Only a few counts were recorded for this clone. Compared with germline, one end of the junction differs, possibly owing to a read error. V and J are TRBV7-7 and TRBJ2-2, with D maybe TRBD2 (6 bases). CDR1 SSHAT and CDR2 FNYEAQ come from the germline V gene (reference sequence). The CDR3 sequence is 16 residues long. CDR3 loop: CASSLNAGSNTGELFF. The CDR3, as DNA: TGTGCTAGCAGCTTAAACGCGGGGTCGAACACCGGGGAGCTGTTTTTT.

The chain combines TRBV5-4 with TRBJ1-1; 10 bases are a match to TRBD1. V shed 7 bases, J shed 4 bases, and the junction held 7 bases outside the gene matches. The CDR3 is made up of 14 amino acids. Germline V lookup: CDR1 SGHNT, CDR2 YYREEE (reference sequence). The CDR3 DNA sequence: TGTGCCAGCGGAGGGACAGGGGCGGGCACTGAAGCTTTCTTT. Translation gives CASGGTGAGTEAFF.

The genes are TRBV7-9 and TRBJ2-5; 7 bases are a match to TRBD2. The CDR3 has 14 residues. V lost 7 bases, J lost 4 bases, and 9 bases stayed unmatched. Germline V CDR1 and CDR2: SEHNR, FQNEAQ (reference sequence). CDR3 DNA: TGTGCCAGCAACGGCCAGCGGGATGGAGAGACCCAGTACTTC. Protein: CASNGQRDGETQYF.

The chain is built from TRBV7-8 and TRBJ1-6, with 7 positions matching TRBD1. Per germline, CDR1 SGHVS and CDR2 FQNEAQ. This CDR3 comprises 15 residues. Unmatched junction bases numbered 7, after V lost 5 bases and J lost 6 bases. The CDR3 nucleotides are TGTGCCAGCAGCGTTACCGGGACAGTTAATTCACCCCTCCACTTT. As protein: CASSVTGTVNSPLHF. Using reference TRBV7-8 and TRBJ1-6 for the parts outside the CDR3, the full variable domain is GAGVSQSPRYKVAKRGQDVALRCDPISGHVSLFWYQQALGQGPEFLTYFQNEAQLDKSGLPSDRFFAERPEGSVSTLKIQRTQQEDSAVYLCASSVTGTVNSPLHFGNGTRLTVT.

Comment on this clone: One end of the junction varies from germline; a read error may be responsible. The chain has TRBV7-9 and TRBJ1-1; 7 bases align to TRBD1. CDR1 is SEHNR and CDR2 is FQNEAQ in the germline V gene (reference sequence). The CDR3 is 17 residues long. The DNA of the CDR3 is TGTTCCAGCAGCTTGAGACAGGGCGGTGGGACGAACACTGAAGCTTTCTTT. It encodes CSSSLRQGGGTNTEAFF.

This sequence joins TRBV5-8 and TRBJ1-1; no firm D call. Germline V gives CDR1 SGHTS, CDR2 YDEGEE. This CDR3 has 15 amino acids. V dropped 1 base and J dropped 2 bases, with 12 bases sitting between them. CDR3 bases: TGTGCCAGCAGCTTGACTGGGCAGAGAAACACTGAAGCTTTCTTT. Translation: CASSLTGQRNTEAFF.

On this clone: Other DNA sequences in this specimen translate into the identical CDR3. J is TRBJ2-7 and V is TRBV5-1; D not resolved. CDR1 is SGHRS, CDR2 YFSETQ, per germline. The CDR3 spans 14 residues. V lost 8 bases and J lost 2, with 17 bases in between. The CDR3, as DNA: TGCGCCAGTAGCATTCGAGGTGGAGCCTACGAGCAGTACTTC. Its translation: CASSIRGGAYEQYF.

This chain uses TRBV27 with TRBJ1-6, with D perhaps TRBD1 (5 bases). Trimming pared 7 bases from V and 6 bases from J, leaving 16 bases between. This CDR3 region has 15 residues. The germline V gene encodes CDR1 MNHEY and CDR2 SMNVEV (reference sequence). The CDR3 reads CASKRGTDINSPLHF. In DNA form, the CDR3 reads TGTGCCAGCAAACGGGGGACCGATATTAATTCACCCCTCCACTTT.

Here the CDR3 reads CASSQGTTIIGSPLHF. The CDR3 region has the DNA TGTGCCAGCAGCCAAGGAACGACAATTATAGGTTCACCCCTCCACTTT. J is TRBJ1-6 and V is TRBV14; no definite D call. The CDR3 contains 16 residues. Germline V gene data show CDR1 as SGHDN and CDR2 as FVKESK. Trimming removed 1 base at V and 9 bases at J, with 16 bases between.

The chain combines TRBV6-1 with TRBJ2-7; 10 bases fit TRBD1. Germline V CDR1 and CDR2: MNHNS, SASEGT. V gave up 2 bases and J gave up 6 bases; unmatched junction bases: 7. This CDR3 has 15 residues. CDR3 sequence (DNA): TGTGCCAGCAGTGAAAGAGACAGGGGGCTGAGCGAGCAGTACTTC. Translated: CASSERDRGLSEQYF.

The V and J genes are TRBV7-3 and TRBJ2-2; D may be TRBD1 (5 bases). Germline lookup yields CDR1 SGHTA and CDR2 FQGTGA. This CDR3 has 16 amino acids. Trimming stripped 3 bases from V and 4 bases from J, with 15 bases between. In nucleotides, the CDR3 is TGTGCCAGCAGCTTGGGCTCAGACAGCCCCACCGGGGAGCTGTTTTTT. Its protein is CASSLGSDSPTGELFF.

The CDR3 DNA follows: TGCGCCAGCAGCGCCGGACCAGGGGACGGTTCACCCCTCCACTTT. Protein sequence: CASSAGPGDGSPLHF. The chain couples TRBV5-1 to TRBJ1-6; possible D gene TRBD1, 6 bases. CDR1 and CDR2 (germline): SGHRS, YFSETQ. Trimming cost V 4 bases and J 9 bases, with 17 bases left between them. This CDR3 has 15 amino acids.

J is TRBJ2-7 and V is TRBV10-2; 8 positions agree with TRBD1. Looked up from germline, CDR1 is WSHSY and CDR2 is SAAADI. After removal of 8 bases from V and 4 bases from J, the junction contained 4 bases not matched to a gene. This CDR3 is built from 12 residues. DNA for the CDR3: TGCGCCAGCGGGACAGGACGTTACGAGCAGTACTTC. This encodes CASGTGRYEQYF.

The chain uses TRBV5-6 and TRBJ2-2; D is unclear. Trimming took 5 bases from V and 2 from J, leaving 10 bases between them. The CDR3 consists of 14 residues. Germline CDR1 and CDR2: SGHDT and YYEEEE. CDR3 sequence reads: CASRARRNTGELFF. CDR3 DNA sequence: TGTGCCAGCAGGGCACGAAGAAACACCGGGGAGCTGTTTTTT. Looking up the rest from reference TRBV5-6 and TRBJ2-2 gives the full variable domain: DAGVTQSPTHLIKTRGQQVTLRCSPKSGHDTVSWYQQALGQGPQFIFQYYEEEERQRGNFPDRFSGHQFPNYSSELNVNALLLGDSALYLCASRARRNTGELFFGEGSRLTVL.

This chain uses TRBV4-2 with TRBJ2-5; D uncertain. CDR3 size: 16 residues. Germline lookup yields CDR1 LGHNA and CDR2 YNFKEQ. The germline V and J ends were trimmed by 1 base and 0 bases, with 12 bases remaining between them. This chain's CDR3 is CASSQGRIANQETQYF. Written as DNA, the CDR3 is TGTGCCAGCAGCCAAGGAAGAATAGCCAACCAAGAGACCCAGTACTTC.

The genes are TRBV28 and TRBJ1-2; a weak D match, TRBD1 (5 bases). CDR3 length equals 15 residues. The V end lost 4 bases, the J end lost 4 bases, and 16 bases lay between the germline ends. Germline lookup yields CDR1 MDHEN and CDR2 SYDVKM. The CDR3 nucleotides are TGTGCCAGCAGTTCTCCCCCTCGACAGAGCTATGGCTACACCTTC. Residues: CASSSPPRQSYGYTF.